This TCR beta chain was observed in a study of T cells after yellow fever vaccination (dated by TCRdb to between 2018 and 2021). About the study as a whole: The SMART-Seq v4 Ultra Low Input RNA kit was used to prepare libraries from fractions with low cell numbers. To follow T-cell clones before and after both primary and booster YFV17D yellow fever vaccination, bulk TCR alpha and beta repertoires underwent longitudinal sequencing. The cohort comprised two healthy male donors, one aged 18 to 30 and one aged 30 to 39 years. Blood samples were taken at several timepoints before and after primary and secondary immunization, and bulk PBMC replicates and cell subsets were isolated.

The label giving this sample's treatment or condition can be read as: live attenuated yellow fever vaccine strain. A standard Ficoll-Paque protocol was used to isolate PBMCs from peripheral blood. Dynabeads CD4 and CD8 positive selection kits were used to isolate the CD4 and CD8 T-cell fractions. TriZol was used to extract RNA from bulk PBMCs, from CD4 and CD8 fractions, and from dextramer-positive and dextramer-negative fractions. The sample holds many counts of this clonotype. Its antigen is unknown. The sample holds no much larger clone one base away, and base qualities are not on file. Synthesis of TCR cDNA relied on 5'RACE template switching, a step that introduced a universal primer site along with unique molecular identifiers. Priming of cDNA synthesis was performed from both the TCR alpha and TCR beta constant segments. Library amplification involved two PCR steps, and the second step added sample barcodes and sequencing adapters. Libraries were sequenced on Illumina HiSeq 2500 (2x100 bp) or NovaSeq (2x150 bp). In the paper's pipeline: MIGEC handled demultiplexing of reads and collapsing into UMI consensus sequences, while MiXCR performed V(D)J alignment. Clonotypes responding to the vaccine were identified with edgeR on replicate PBMC samples, with the criteria of FDR below 0.01 and a log2 fold change above 5 up to day 15. Each bulk clonotype was labeled CD4 or CD8 based on which sequenced repertoire, CD4 or CD8, contained the clonotype at higher abundance. Through fastp at Q25 and MiXCR, TCRdb rebuilt clones from the public reads, retaining in-frame beta chains. Duplicate CDR3 protein sequences are folded into a single record with the most common DNA and genes. What appears here as the V and J calls and clone size reflects TCRdb's work, not the paper's. For this sample the table gives 100,000 to 150,000 distinct CDR3 sequences, of which more than 6.5% were detected only once. Around 2.3% of the sample is in the top ten clones.

Reading the germline V gene gives CDR1 SGHTA and CDR2 FQGNSA. Between the V and J ends, shortened by 4 bases and 0 bases respectively, the junction contains 15 bases. Spanning cysteine to phenylalanine, the CDR3 consists of 16 amino acids. Just the 48-base CDR3 DNA is kept, in frame starting at base 1. Paper-wide results and their limitations: A small fraction of clonotypes showed up in both the CD4 and CD8 compartments, probably as a result of convergent recombination. Compared with the primary T-cell response, the secondary T-cell response was faster but weaker, reaching its peak on day 5 rather than on day 15. After the booster, most clones that had expanded after primary vaccination were detected again (about 95% of CD4 and around nine tenths of CD8), suggesting broad maintenance of memory. The study included only two donors, which limits how far the findings can be generalized. Because abundant contaminating clonotypes from the bulk population could be contained in FACS-sorted repertoires, computational filtering was required.

The specimen comprised CD4+ T cells sorted from PBMCs, sampled 10 days after the first yellow fever vaccination. The chain uses TRBV7-2 and TRBJ1-2; the D gene lacks a confident call. The receptor was isolated from a man aged 18 to 30 who received the YFV17D yellow fever vaccine. The nucleotides read TGTGCCAGCAGCTCCCATTCGGACGGAGCTAACTATGGCTACACCTTC. This is translated as CASSSHSDGANYGYTF.